The clone carrying this T cell receptor beta chain was counted at least ten times. The sample is drawn from a study of T-cell reconstitution after alpha-beta-depleted transplantation in children. Unique molecular identifiers were built into the TCRbeta library. In TCRdb, the PCR reads were re-called with MiXCR into one record per CDR3 protein. The repertoire holds some 240,000 distinct CDR3 sequences, with approximately 9.9% as singletons. Germline assignment: CDR1 SGHVS and CDR2 FQNEAQ. The CDR3 covers 17 residues. V was pared by 6 bases and J by 0 bases, with 10 bases of the junction left unmatched.

The source was PBMCs from the stem cell graft donor, collected from the stem cell graft. This clonotype was obtained from a human donor who donated a stem cell graft to a child with SCID. J is TRBJ2-1 and V is TRBV7-8, with 8 bases identical to TRBD2. The CDR3 spells CASRKTAGGSSYNEQFF. CDR3 sequence (DNA): TGTGCCAGCAGAAAAACCGCGGGGGGTAGCTCCTACAATGAGCAGTTCTTC.